This T cell receptor beta chain was recovered during a study of T-cell reconstitution after alpha-beta-depleted transplantation in children. Broader study findings: Reported findings indicate that, about two months after transplant, alpha-beta T cells came from several hundred expanded clones, which were derived from non-depleted graft cells. At one year after transplant, newly produced T cells mostly accounted for T-cell counts and diversity.

This clonotype was recorded a few times. What it recognizes is unknown. Preparation of the TCRbeta library was carried out with unique molecular identifiers. TCRdb processed the PCR reads anew with MiXCR; each CDR3 protein has one entry. Of more than 400,000 distinct CDR3 sequences in the sample, 10% to 12% were seen once. The CDR3 is 17 amino acids. Germline V gives CDR1 SGHTA, CDR2 FQGNSA. The J segment lost 3 bases and the V segment lost 5 bases, leaving 11 bases of the junction unmatched. Source: PBMCs, mostly from graft donor cells, taken 180 days after TCRalphabeta/CD19-depleted stem cell transplant. This TCR came from a female patient aged 2-15 years who had a stem cell transplant for aplastic anemia, so the T cells may come from the graft donor. The chain is built from TRBV7-2 and TRBJ1-2; 11 bases are a match to TRBD1. CDR3 region: CASSPGTGGGIDYGYTF. The CDR3 coding sequence is TGTGCCAGCAGCCCCGGGACAGGGGGAGGAATAGACTATGGCTACACCTTC.